Below, 24 T cell receptor beta chains from the same sample are listed, as sequenced in a study of blood T cell repertoires in COVID-19. The protocol was immunoSEQ multiplex PCR, while the TCRdb copy is restricted to in-frame clones and leaves out a portion. The sample yields 160,000 or so clones, about 90% seen once. Sequencing was carried out using peripheral blood. The receptor source for this set is a man in his fifties or sixties with acute or convalescent COVID-19.

This chain joins TRBV9 and TRBJ2-3, with 9 bases fitting TRBD2. The CDR3 runs 15 residues. V was clipped by 3 bases and J by 2 bases; unmatched bases: 4. Looked up from germline, CDR1 is SGDLS and CDR2 is YYNGEE. The CDR3: CASSGSGGSTDTQYF. CDR3 nucleotide sequence: TGTGCCAGCAGCGGGAGCGGGGGGTCCACAGATACGCAGTATTTT.

The chain recombines TRBV4-1 with TRBJ2-3; TRBD2 might be the D (5 bases). Germline loops: CDR1 MGHRA, CDR2 YSYEKL. CDR3 size: 17 residues. The ends were cut back, 3 bases at V and 0 bases at J, with 16 bases in the middle. The CDR3 spells CASSHRRELRSTDTQYF. Here the CDR3 DNA reads TGCGCCAGCAGCCACAGACGGGAACTTCGGAGCACAGATACGCAGTATTTT.

The J gene is TRBJ2-3, the V gene TRBV19, with 8 bases lining up with TRBD1. The CDR3 totals 14 residues. The germline V gene encodes CDR1 LNHDA and CDR2 SQIVND (reference sequence). Unmatched junction bases numbered 3, after V lost 6 bases and J lost 1 base. The CDR3 nucleotides read TGTGCCAGTAGATCCAGGGGGCGCACAGATACGCAGTATTTT. Encoded protein: CASRSRGRTDTQYF.

The chain links TRBV2 to TRBJ1-5; TRBD1 matches 8 bases. This CDR3 contains 15 residues. With V trimmed by 5 bases and J by 3 bases, 6 bases remained unmatched. CDR1 and CDR2 from the germline V gene are SNHLY and FYNNEI. The CDR3 reads CASSFGQGTNQPQHF. Here the CDR3 DNA reads TGTGCCAGCAGTTTTGGACAGGGTACCAATCAGCCCCAGCATTTT.

CDR3 residues: CAITLGGDGYTF. In DNA, the CDR3 is TGTGCCATCACCTTGGGGGGAGATGGCTACACCTTC. The chain combines TRBV10-3 with TRBJ1-2; TRBD1 is a possible D gene (5 bases). The germline CDR1 and CDR2 sequences are ENHRY and SYGVKD. This CDR3 region has 12 residues. V dropped 7 bases and J dropped 6 bases, with 12 bases sitting between them.

V is TRBV27 and J is TRBJ1-5; possible D gene TRBD1, 5 bases. Germline V gene data show CDR1 as MNHEY and CDR2 as SMNVEV (reference sequence). The V and J ends lost 0 bases and 6 bases respectively, with 9 bases between them. The CDR3 covers 14 residues. The CDR3 spells CASSLSGRAQPQHF. CDR3 bases: TGTGCCAGCAGTTTATCGGGCAGGGCTCAGCCCCAGCATTTT.

J is TRBJ1-3 and V is TRBV12-3 or TRBV12-4; D remains unclear. The CDR3 is 13 amino acids. Trimming cost V 6 bases and J 3 bases, with 9 bases left between them. The CDR3 DNA sequence: TGTGCCAGCAGCGCAACGGTTGGAAACACCATATATTTT. It encodes CASSATVGNTIYF.

J is TRBJ1-1 and V is TRBV6-2 or TRBV6-3; D unresolved. The CDR3 is made up of 13 amino acids. Germline loops: CDR1 MNHEY, CDR2 SVGEGT. Trimming removed 2 bases at V and 8 bases at J, with 12 bases between. CDR3 bases: TGTGCCAGCAGTTACGGCCGGACTTCCGAAGCTTTCTTT. Translation: CASSYGRTSEAFF.

The rearrangement joins TRBV6-6 to TRBJ1-3, with D possibly TRBD1 on 5 matching bases. The CDR3 covers 15 residues. Germline CDR1 MNHNY, CDR2 SVGAGI (reference sequence). With 8 bases removed from V and 0 bases from J, the gap between germline ends came to 14 bases. The CDR3 is CASGGTGNSGNTIYF. The CDR3 DNA sequence: TGTGCCAGCGGGGGGACGGGAAACTCTGGAAACACCATATATTTT.

The chain is built from TRBV4-1 and TRBJ2-2, with 12 positions matching TRBD2. The CDR3 is 19 amino acids. CDR1 and CDR2 (germline): MGHRA, YSYEKL. J was trimmed by 2 bases and V by 1 base; bases with no gene match: 8. DNA for the CDR3: TGCGCCAGCAGCCAAGCGACTAGCGGGGGCGAGTATAACACCGGGGAGCTGTTTTTT. Its protein is CASSQATSGGEYNTGELFF.

CDR3 in amino acids: CASSELGQGSTNEKLFF. In DNA, the CDR3 is TGCGCCAGCAGTGAATTAGGACAGGGGTCAACTAATGAAAAACTGTTTTTT. J is TRBJ1-4 and V is TRBV10-2; 9 positions agree with TRBD1. The CDR3 is 17 residues long. CDR1 and CDR2 (germline): WSHSY, SAAADI. Losses at the gene ends were 3 bases for V and 0 bases for J; bases not matched to a gene: 5.

CDR3 loop: CATSDPGTGGKGTDTQYF. The CDR3 DNA is TGTGCCACCAGTGATCCCGGGACAGGGGGCAAGGGCACAGATACGCAGTATTTT. V and J are TRBV24-1 and TRBJ2-3, with TRBD1 matching over 12 bases. Per germline, CDR1 KGHDR and CDR2 SFDVKD. V shed 3 bases, J shed 1 base, and the junction held 7 bases outside the gene matches. This CDR3 contains 18 residues.

This CDR3 is CASSLAGVGSGNTIYF. The CDR3 DNA reads TGTGCCAGCAGCTTAGCAGGGGTTGGCTCTGGAAACACCATATATTTT. This chain uses TRBV7-2 with TRBJ1-3; weak D call: TRBD1 (5 bases). The germline V gene has CDR1 SGHTA and CDR2 FQGNSA. The CDR3 spans 16 residues. V was shortened by 0 bases and J by 0 bases, with 9 bases between the two germline ends.

The J gene is TRBJ1-4, the V gene TRBV4-2; 7 bases map to TRBD1. This CDR3 is 16 amino acids long. Germline-derived CDR1 and CDR2 are LGHNA and YNFKEQ. V shed 4 bases, J shed 4 bases, and the junction held 9 bases outside the gene matches. CDR3 protein: CASSLLGQRNNEKLFF. The CDR3 region has the DNA TGTGCCAGCAGCCTATTGGGACAGCGGAATAATGAAAAACTGTTTTTT.

The CDR3: CASSSGQGGSPLHF. The CDR3 DNA sequence: TGTGCCAGCAGCTCGGGACAGGGTGGCTCACCCCTCCACTTT. V gene TRBV5-8 combines with J gene TRBJ1-6, with TRBD1 identical over 9 bases. The CDR3 is 14 residues long. The germline gives CDR1 SGHTS, CDR2 YDEGEE. V gave up 3 bases and J gave up 10 bases; unmatched junction bases: 5.

This clone showed up just once. A read error may produce the germline difference seen at one junction end. The V gene is TRBV6-5, the J gene TRBJ2-1; 8 positions match TRBD1. Per germline, CDR1 MNHEY and CDR2 SVGAGI. The CDR3 is made up of 14 amino acids. This CDR3 reads CANSSRDRLWEQFF. The CDR3 region has the DNA TGTGCCAACAGTTCCCGGGACAGGCTTTGGGAGCAGTTCTTC.

This chain connects TRBV19 to TRBJ1-5; TRBD1 might be the D (6 bases). The CDR3 is 15 amino acids. Between the trimmed V and J ends, which lost 6 bases and 1 base, there was a span of 13 bases. Germline-derived CDR1 and CDR2 are LNHDA and SQIVND (reference sequence). The CDR3 is CASSLQGRSNQPQHF. The DNA for the CDR3 is TGTGCCAGTAGCCTACAGGGACGAAGCAATCAGCCCCAGCATTTT.

The V call is TRBV5-1, the J call TRBJ2-1; 9 bases line up with TRBD2. V was pared by 1 base and J by 7 bases, with 9 bases of the junction left unmatched. Germline V gene data show CDR1 as SGHRS and CDR2 as YFSETQ. CDR3 length: 16 amino acids. This chain's CDR3 is CASSLRAGGQGNEQFF. The CDR3 DNA sequence: TGCGCCAGCAGCTTGCGAGCGGGGGGCCAGGGGAATGAGCAGTTCTTC.

This clone was counted between two and nine times. The chain couples TRBV7-2 to TRBJ2-7; 9 positions agree with TRBD1. The germline CDR1 and CDR2 sequences are SGHTA and FQGNSA. J lost 5 bases, V lost 3 bases, and 8 bases had no gene match. CDR3 length: 15 residues. In DNA form, the CDR3 reads TGTGCCAGCAGCTTGATGACAGGGGGGTTCAACGAGCAGTACTTC. Protein: CASSLMTGGFNEQYF.

The chain has TRBV6-5 and TRBJ2-7; 11 bases agree with TRBD1. The CDR3 consists of 15 residues. CDR1 is MNHEY, CDR2 SVGAGI, per germline. V was pared by 5 bases and J by 4 bases, with 7 bases of the junction left unmatched. CDR3: CASSSPGTGGYEQYF. The CDR3 region has the DNA TGTGCCAGCAGTAGCCCCGGGACAGGGGGTTACGAGCAGTACTTC.

The chain links TRBV27 to TRBJ1-5, with D possibly being TRBD1 (6 bases). V shed 9 bases and J shed 0 bases, with 15 bases lying between them. CDR1 and CDR2 from the germline V gene are MNHEY and SMNVEV (reference sequence). This CDR3 region has 15 residues. CDR3 in amino acids: CASATGQLSNQPQHF. The CDR3 DNA sequence: TGTGCCAGTGCAACAGGACAGCTTAGCAATCAGCCCCAGCATTTT.

This clone was detected only once. The V and J genes are TRBV7-9 and TRBJ2-3; D may be TRBD1 (5 bases). CDR1 SEHNR and CDR2 FQNEAQ come from the germline V gene (reference sequence). The CDR3 sequence is 15 residues long. V lost 6 bases, J lost 2 bases, and 15 bases lay in between. The DNA for the CDR3 is TGTGCCAGCAGGGCCCTGGGCAGGGTCACAGATACGCAGTATTTT. Encoded protein: CASRALGRVTDTQYF.

J is TRBJ2-3 and V is TRBV5-1; 10 bases map to TRBD2. V shed 0 bases and J 2 bases; nucleotides not matched to a gene: 6. CDR1 SGHRS and CDR2 YFSETQ come from the germline V gene. This CDR3 is 17 amino acids long. Here the CDR3 DNA reads TGCGCCAGCAGCTTGGCAAGTCTAGCGGGGGTCACAGATACGCAGTATTTT. Translated, it gives CASSLASLAGVTDTQYF.

V and J are TRBV19 and TRBJ2-4, with D perhaps TRBD2 (6 bases). The CDR3 runs 13 residues. The germline CDR1 and CDR2 sequences are LNHDA and SQIVND (reference sequence). Deletions cut 3 bases from V and 8 bases from J, with 11 bases between. As DNA, the CDR3 is TGTGCCAGTAGTATCGCGGGGCTTGACATTCAGTACTTC. This translates into CASSIAGLDIQYF.